Following are 11 T cell receptor beta chains from one sample sequenced in a study of shared clonotypes between healthy human individuals. Sequencing was performed with immunoSEQ multiplex PCR; in TCRdb, only in-frame clones are kept and a portion is missing. Of roughly 450,000 clones listed, 60% to 85% were seen once; the top ten hold 10% to 15%. Sequencing was carried out using PBMCs. These receptors were collected from a woman aged 40 to 50 in good health. Some clones in this sample may be carry-over from other donors' samples.

CDR3 sequence: CATSSGERLYEQYF. The CDR3 region has the DNA TGTGCCACCAGCAGTGGGGAACGGCTCTACGAGCAGTACTTC. The chain links TRBV15 to TRBJ2-7; D is undetermined. This CDR3 region has 14 residues. CDR1 and CDR2 from the germline V gene are LNHNV and YYDKDF (reference sequence). V gave up 3 bases and J gave up 3 bases, with 12 bases separating them.

This clone was picked up a small number of times. V is TRBV10-3 and J is TRBJ1-5; D is unclear. CDR1 and CDR2 (germline): ENHRY, SYGVKD. CDR3 length: 14 amino acids. Between the trimmed V and J ends, which lost 2 bases and 3 bases, there was a span of 8 bases. The CDR3 sequence: CAISELPNNQPQHF. The CDR3 region has the DNA TGTGCCATCAGTGAGCTTCCCAACAATCAGCCCCAGCATTTT.

The chain joins TRBV2 to TRBJ1-4; D is ambiguous. Germline V lookup: CDR1 SNHLY, CDR2 FYNNEI. The CDR3 loop spans 13 amino acids. Trimming removed 6 bases at V and 4 bases at J, with 9 bases between. For the CDR3, the DNA is TGTGCCAGCAGAGCTGGTGATAATGAAAAACTGTTTTTT. It is translated as CASRAGDNEKLFF.

The genes are TRBV7-8 and TRBJ2-5, with D hard to call. Germline V CDR1 and CDR2: SGHVS, FQNEAQ. V was shortened by 2 bases and J by 4 bases, with 11 bases between the two germline ends. The CDR3 loop spans 14 amino acids. CDR3 region: CASSLSLGSETQYF. The CDR3 bases are TGTGCCAGCAGCTTATCATTGGGGTCAGAGACCCAGTACTTC.

Written as DNA, the CDR3 is TGTGCCAGTAGTATCCGACGCGGGGGCCGTACCTACAATGAGCAGTTCTTC. It specifies CASSIRRGGRTYNEQFF. The chain has TRBV19 and TRBJ2-1; tentative D call: TRBD2 (7 bases). V lost 3 bases, J lost 2 bases, and 17 bases lay in between. Germline V gives CDR1 LNHDA, CDR2 SQIVND (reference sequence). The CDR3 spans 17 residues. Drawing the rest from reference TRBV19 and TRBJ2-1, the complete variable domain is DGGITQSPKYLFRKEGQNVTLSCEQNLNHDAMYWYRQDPGQGLRLIYYSQIVNDFQKGDIAEGYSVSREKKESFPLTVTSAQKNPTAFYLCASSIRRGGRTYNEQFFGPGTRLTVL.

The J gene is TRBJ2-7, the V gene TRBV5-1, with TRBD2 identical over 10 bases. From germline, CDR1 is SGHRS and CDR2 YFSETQ. Trimming took 1 base from V and 5 from J; bases not matched to a gene: 12. The CDR3 spans 17 residues. The DNA for the CDR3 is TGCGCCAGCAGCTTGAGGGTAGCGGGAGGCCCCAGAGACGAGCAGTACTTC. Protein sequence: CASSLRVAGGPRDEQYF.

This clone was recorded at least ten times. The chain couples TRBV5-1 to TRBJ1-1; TRBD1 matches at 9 bases. Germline loops: CDR1 SGHRS, CDR2 YFSETQ. This CDR3 contains 14 residues. V lost 4 bases, J lost 7 bases, and 8 bases stayed unmatched. This CDR3 reads CASSRDRVGNEAFF. The DNA of the CDR3 is TGCGCCAGCAGCCGGGACAGGGTGGGTAATGAAGCTTTCTTT.

The CDR3 spells CASSDAGIYEQYF. CDR3 sequence (DNA): TGTGCCAGCAGTGATGCGGGGATCTACGAGCAGTACTTC. This sequence joins TRBV6-1 and TRBJ2-7; a weak D match, TRBD2 (6 bases). This CDR3 has 13 amino acids. Germline V gives CDR1 MNHNS, CDR2 SASEGT. Trimming took 3 bases from V and 3 from J, leaving 9 bases between them.

V gene TRBV28 combines with J gene TRBJ2-7; D ambiguous. V lost 1 base and J lost 4, with 5 bases in between. The CDR3 length is 12 residues. The germline CDR1 and CDR2 sequences are MDHEN and SYDVKM. Here the CDR3 reads CASSLSPYEQYF. CDR3 coding DNA: TGTGCCAGCAGTTTATCTCCTTACGAGCAGTACTTC.

V is TRBV2 and J is TRBJ2-7; TRBD2 agrees at 10 bases. Looked up from germline, CDR1 is SNHLY and CDR2 is FYNNEI. J lost 2 bases, V lost 6 bases, and 7 bases had no gene match. There are 15 residues in the CDR3. CDR3 bases: TGTGCCAGCAGAATAGCGGGAGGTACAGCCTACGAGCAGTACTTC. The encoded protein is CASRIAGGTAYEQYF.

V is TRBV7-9 and J is TRBJ2-7; 9 bases are a match to TRBD1. Germline lookup yields CDR1 SEHNR and CDR2 FQNEAQ (reference sequence). This CDR3 is built from 15 residues. V gave up 5 bases and J gave up 2 bases; unmatched junction bases: 7. CDR3 DNA: TGTGCCAGCAGCCCCGGGACAGGGTTAACCTACGAGCAGTACTTC. Protein: CASSPGTGLTYEQYF.